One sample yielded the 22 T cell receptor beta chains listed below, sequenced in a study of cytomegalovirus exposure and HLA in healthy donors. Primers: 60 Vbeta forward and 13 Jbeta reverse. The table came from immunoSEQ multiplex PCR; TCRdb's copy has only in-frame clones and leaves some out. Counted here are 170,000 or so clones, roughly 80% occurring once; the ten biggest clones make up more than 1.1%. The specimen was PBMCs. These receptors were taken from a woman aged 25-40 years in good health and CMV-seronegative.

The chain's CDR3 is CASSSRGTSGSHEQYF. CDR3 sequence (DNA): TGTGCCAGCAGTTCCCGAGGGACTAGCGGGTCTCACGAGCAGTACTTC. The chain joins TRBV27 to TRBJ2-7, with 12 bases matching TRBD2. J was trimmed by 5 bases and V by 4 bases; bases with no gene match: 9. CDR1 is MNHEY, CDR2 SMNVEV, per germline (reference sequence). There are 16 residues in the CDR3.

The CDR3 protein is CASSFVGTGYNEQFF. In DNA, the CDR3 is TGTGCCAGCAGCTTCGTTGGGACAGGCTACAATGAGCAGTTCTTC. This chain links TRBV11-2 with TRBJ2-1; 8 nucleotides line up with TRBD1. The length of the CDR3 is 15 residues. In germline, CDR1 is SGHAT, CDR2 FQNNGV. The trim removed 3 bases at V and 3 bases at J, leaving 4 bases unmatched.

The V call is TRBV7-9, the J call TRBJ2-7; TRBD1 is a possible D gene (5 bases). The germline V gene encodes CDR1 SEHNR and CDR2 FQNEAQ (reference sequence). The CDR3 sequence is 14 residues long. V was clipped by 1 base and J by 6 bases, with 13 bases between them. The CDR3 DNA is TGTGCCAGCAGCTTAGATGGCAGGGCGCGCGAGCAGTACTTC. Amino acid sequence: CASSLDGRAREQYF.

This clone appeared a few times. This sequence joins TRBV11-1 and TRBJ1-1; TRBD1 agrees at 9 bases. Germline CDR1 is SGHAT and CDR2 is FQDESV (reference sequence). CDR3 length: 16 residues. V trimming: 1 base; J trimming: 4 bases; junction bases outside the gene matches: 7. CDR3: CASSLEGQGWATEAFF. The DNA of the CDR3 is TGTGCCAGCAGCTTAGAAGGACAGGGGTGGGCCACTGAAGCTTTCTTT.

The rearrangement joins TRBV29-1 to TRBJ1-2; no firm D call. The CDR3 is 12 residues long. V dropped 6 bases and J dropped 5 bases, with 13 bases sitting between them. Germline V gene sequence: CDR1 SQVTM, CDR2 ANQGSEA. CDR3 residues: CSVADREYGYTF. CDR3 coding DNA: TGCAGCGTGGCTGACCGGGAGTATGGCTACACCTTC.

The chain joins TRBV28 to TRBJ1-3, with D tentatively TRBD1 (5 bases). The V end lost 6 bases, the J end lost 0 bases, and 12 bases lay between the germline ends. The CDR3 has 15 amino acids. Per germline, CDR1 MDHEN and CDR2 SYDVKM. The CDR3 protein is CASRRGSSSGNTIYF. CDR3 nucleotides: TGTGCCAGCAGAAGGGGCTCCAGCTCTGGAAACACCATATATTTT.

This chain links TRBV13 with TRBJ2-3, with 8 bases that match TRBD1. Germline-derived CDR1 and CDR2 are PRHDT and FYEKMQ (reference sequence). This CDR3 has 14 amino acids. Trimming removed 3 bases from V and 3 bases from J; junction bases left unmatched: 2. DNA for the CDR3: TGTGCCAGCAGCTTTGGACAGGGTACAGATACGCAGTATTTT. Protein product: CASSFGQGTDTQYF.

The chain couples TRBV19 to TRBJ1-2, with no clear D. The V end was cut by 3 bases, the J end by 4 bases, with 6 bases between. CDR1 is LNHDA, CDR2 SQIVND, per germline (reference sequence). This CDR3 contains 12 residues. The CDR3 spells CASSIPSYGYTF. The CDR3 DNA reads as TGTGCCAGTAGTATCCCCTCCTATGGCTACACCTTC.

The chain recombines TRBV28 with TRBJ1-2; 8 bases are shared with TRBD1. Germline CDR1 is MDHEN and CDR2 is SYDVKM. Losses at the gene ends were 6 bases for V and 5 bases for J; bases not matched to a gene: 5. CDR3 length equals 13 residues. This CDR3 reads CASSWTGTYGYTF. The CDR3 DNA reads TGTGCCAGCAGCTGGACAGGGACATATGGCTACACCTTC.

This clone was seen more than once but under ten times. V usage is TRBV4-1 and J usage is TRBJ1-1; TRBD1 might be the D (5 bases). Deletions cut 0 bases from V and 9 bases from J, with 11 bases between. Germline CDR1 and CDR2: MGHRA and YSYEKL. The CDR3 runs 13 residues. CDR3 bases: TGCGCCAGCAGCCAAGAGGGGGGAGGAAAAGCTTTCTTT. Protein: CASSQEGGGKAFF.

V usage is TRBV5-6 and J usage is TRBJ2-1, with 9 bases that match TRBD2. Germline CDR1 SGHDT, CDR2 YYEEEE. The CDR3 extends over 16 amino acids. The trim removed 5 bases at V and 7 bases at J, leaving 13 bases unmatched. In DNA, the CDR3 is TGTGCCAGCAGTACGGGACTAGCCGGAGTTTGGAATGAGCAGTTCTTC. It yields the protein CASSTGLAGVWNEQFF.

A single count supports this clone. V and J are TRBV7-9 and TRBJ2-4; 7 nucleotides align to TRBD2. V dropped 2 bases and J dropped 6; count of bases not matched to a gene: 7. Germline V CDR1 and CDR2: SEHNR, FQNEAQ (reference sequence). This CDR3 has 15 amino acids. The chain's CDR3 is CASSLWAGERNIQYF. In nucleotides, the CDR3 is TGTGCCAGCAGCTTATGGGCGGGGGAGCGAAACATTCAGTACTTC.

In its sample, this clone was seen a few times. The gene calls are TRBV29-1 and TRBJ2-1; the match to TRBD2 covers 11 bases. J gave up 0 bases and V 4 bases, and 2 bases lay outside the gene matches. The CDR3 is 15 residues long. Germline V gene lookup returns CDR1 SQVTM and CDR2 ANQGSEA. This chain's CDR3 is CSVVGTSGSYNEQFF. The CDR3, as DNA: TGCAGCGTTGTCGGGACTAGCGGCTCCTACAATGAGCAGTTCTTC.

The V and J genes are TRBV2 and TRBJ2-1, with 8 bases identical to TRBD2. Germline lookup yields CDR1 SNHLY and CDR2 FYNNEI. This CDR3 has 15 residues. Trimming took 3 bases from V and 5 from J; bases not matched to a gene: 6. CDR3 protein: CASSDRRGANNEQFF. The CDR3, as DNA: TGTGCCAGCAGTGATAGGCGGGGGGCCAACAATGAGCAGTTCTTC.

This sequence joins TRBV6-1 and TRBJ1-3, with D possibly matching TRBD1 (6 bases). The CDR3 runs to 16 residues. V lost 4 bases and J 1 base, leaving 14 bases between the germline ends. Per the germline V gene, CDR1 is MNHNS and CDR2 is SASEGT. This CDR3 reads CASSVDTGTSGNTIYF. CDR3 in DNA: TGTGCCAGCAGTGTTGACACCGGGACATCTGGAAACACCATATATTTT.

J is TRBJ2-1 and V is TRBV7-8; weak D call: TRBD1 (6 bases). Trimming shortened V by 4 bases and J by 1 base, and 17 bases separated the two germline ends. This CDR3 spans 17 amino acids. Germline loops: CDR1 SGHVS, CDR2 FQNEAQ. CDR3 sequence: CASSSGQTIISYNEQFF. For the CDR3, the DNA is TGTGCCAGCAGCTCCGGACAGACGATCATATCCTACAATGAGCAGTTCTTC.

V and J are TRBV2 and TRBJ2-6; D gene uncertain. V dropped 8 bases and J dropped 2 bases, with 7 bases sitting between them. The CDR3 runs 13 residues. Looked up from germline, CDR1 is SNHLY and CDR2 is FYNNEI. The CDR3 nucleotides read TGTGCCAGCTTGCTACCTGGGGCCAACGTCCTGACTTTC. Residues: CASLLPGANVLTF.

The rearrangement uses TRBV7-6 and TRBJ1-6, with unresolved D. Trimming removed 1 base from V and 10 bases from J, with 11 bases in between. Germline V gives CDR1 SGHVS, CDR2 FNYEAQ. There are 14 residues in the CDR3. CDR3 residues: CASSLGGIGSPLHF. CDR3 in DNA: TGTGCCAGCAGCTTAGGAGGGATTGGGTCACCCCTCCACTTT.

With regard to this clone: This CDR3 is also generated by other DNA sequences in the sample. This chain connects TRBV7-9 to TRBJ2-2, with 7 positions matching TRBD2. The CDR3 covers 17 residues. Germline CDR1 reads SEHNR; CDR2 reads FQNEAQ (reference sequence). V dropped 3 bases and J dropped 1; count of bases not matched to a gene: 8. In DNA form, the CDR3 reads TGTGCCAGCAGCTTCCCTCCGGGGGGAATGAACACCGGGGAGCTGTTTTTT. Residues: CASSFPPGGMNTGELFF. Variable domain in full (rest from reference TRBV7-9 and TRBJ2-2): DTGVSQNPRHKITKRGQNVTFRCDPISEHNRLYWYRQTLGQGPEFLTYFQNEAQLEKSRLLSDRFSAERPKGSFSTLEIQRTEQGDSAMYLCASSFPPGGMNTGELFFGEGSRLTVL.

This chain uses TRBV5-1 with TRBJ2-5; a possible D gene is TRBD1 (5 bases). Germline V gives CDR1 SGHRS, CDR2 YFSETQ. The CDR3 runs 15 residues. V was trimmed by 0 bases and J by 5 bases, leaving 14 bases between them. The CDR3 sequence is CASSLGGHSAETQYF. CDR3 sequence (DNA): TGCGCCAGCAGCTTGGGGGGCCACTCAGCGGAGACCCAGTACTTC.

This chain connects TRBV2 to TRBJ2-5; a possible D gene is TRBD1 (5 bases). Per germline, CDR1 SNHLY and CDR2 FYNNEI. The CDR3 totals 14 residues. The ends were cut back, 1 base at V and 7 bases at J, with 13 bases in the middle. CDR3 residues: CASSEGFRAGTQYF. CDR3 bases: TGTGCCAGCAGTGAAGGCTTCAGGGCTGGGACCCAGTACTTC.

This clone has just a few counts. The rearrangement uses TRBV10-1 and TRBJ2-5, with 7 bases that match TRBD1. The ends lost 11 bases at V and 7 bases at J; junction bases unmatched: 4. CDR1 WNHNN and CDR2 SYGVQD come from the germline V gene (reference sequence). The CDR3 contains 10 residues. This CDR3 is CAGSGGTQYF. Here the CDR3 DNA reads TGCGCCGGATCAGGGGGGACCCAGTACTTC.